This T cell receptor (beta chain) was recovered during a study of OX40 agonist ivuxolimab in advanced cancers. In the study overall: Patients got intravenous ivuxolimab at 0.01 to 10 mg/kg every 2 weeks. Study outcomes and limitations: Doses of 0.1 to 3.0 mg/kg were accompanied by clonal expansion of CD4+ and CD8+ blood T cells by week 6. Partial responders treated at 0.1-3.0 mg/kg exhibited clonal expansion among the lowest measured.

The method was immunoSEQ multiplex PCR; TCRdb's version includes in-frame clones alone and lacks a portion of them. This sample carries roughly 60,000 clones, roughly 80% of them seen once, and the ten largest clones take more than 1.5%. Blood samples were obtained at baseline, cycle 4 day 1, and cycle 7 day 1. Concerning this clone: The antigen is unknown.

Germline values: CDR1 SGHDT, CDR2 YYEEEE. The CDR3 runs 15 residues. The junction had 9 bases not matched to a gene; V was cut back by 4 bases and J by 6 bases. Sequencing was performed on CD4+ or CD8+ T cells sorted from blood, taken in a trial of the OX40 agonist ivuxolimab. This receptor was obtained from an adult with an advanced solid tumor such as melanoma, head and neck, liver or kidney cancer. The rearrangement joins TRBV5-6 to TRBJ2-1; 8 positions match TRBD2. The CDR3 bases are TGTGCCAGCAGCCCCGGGACTAGAGGAAGCAATGAGCAGTTCTTC. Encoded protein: CASSPGTRGSNEQFF. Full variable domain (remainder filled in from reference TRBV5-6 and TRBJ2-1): DAGVTQSPTHLIKTRGQQVTLRCSPKSGHDTVSWYQQALGQGPQFIFQYYEEEERQRGNFPDRFSGHQFPNYSSELNVNALLLGDSALYLCASSPGTRGSNEQFFGPGTRLTVL.